Sequencing of this T cell receptor (beta chain) was carried out in a study of T-cell reconstitution after alpha-beta-depleted transplantation in children. V lost 8 bases, J lost 0 bases, and 3 bases stayed unmatched. CDR3 length: 13 amino acids. Germline V CDR1 and CDR2: DFQATT, SNEGSKA (reference sequence). Unique molecular identifiers were used to barcode this TCRbeta library. MiXCR, applied by TCRdb to the PCR reads, yields one record per CDR3 protein. The sample carries about 640,000 distinct CDR3 sequences, about 15% recorded once. This clonotype was recorded at least ten times. The chain joins TRBV20-1 to TRBJ2-2; TRBD1 aligns across 7 bases. This receptor was taken from a human donor who donated a stem cell graft to a child with acute myeloid leukemia. The material sequenced was PBMCs from the stem cell graft donor, taken from the stem cell graft. In DNA, the CDR3 is TGCAGTTCTGACAGGGCGAACACCGGGGAGCTGTTTTTT. This gives the protein CSSDRANTGELFF.